Listed here are 29 T cell receptor beta chains from one sample, sequenced in a study of blood T cell repertoires in COVID-19. TCRdb keeps only in-frame clones here, not all; method: immunoSEQ multiplex PCR. The table records about 160,000 clones, approximately 82% of them present only once. The sample comprised peripheral blood. The receptor set was obtained from an elderly woman with acute or convalescent COVID-19.

The V gene is TRBV7-6, the J gene TRBJ1-2, with 10 bases matching TRBD1. Germline V gene data show CDR1 as SGHVS and CDR2 as FNYEAQ. CDR3 length: 15 amino acids. V gave up 0 bases and J gave up 8 bases; unmatched junction bases: 6. CDR3 sequence: CASSLAGQGIGGYTF. Here the CDR3 DNA reads TGTGCCAGCAGCTTAGCGGGACAGGGGATTGGGGGCTACACCTTC. Full variable domain (outside the CDR3, taken from reference TRBV7-6 and TRBJ1-2): GAGVSQSPRYKVTKRGQDVALRCDPISGHVSLYWYRQALGQGPEFLTYFNYEAQQDKSGLPNDRFSAERPEGSISTLTIQRTEQRDSAMYRCASSLAGQGIGGYTFGSGTRLTVV.

This rearrangement joins TRBV29-1 to TRBJ2-1; 8 positions match TRBD2. The germline V gene has CDR1 SQVTM and CDR2 ANQGSEA. The CDR3 is 13 residues long. The J segment lost 4 bases and the V segment lost 5 bases, leaving 4 bases of the junction unmatched. The chain's CDR3 is CSVTGLEYNEQFF. The CDR3 bases are TGCAGCGTTACGGGACTAGAGTACAATGAGCAGTTCTTC.

The V gene is TRBV5-1, the J gene TRBJ1-3; 11 bases map to TRBD1. This CDR3 comprises 14 residues. Germline CDR1 reads SGHRS; CDR2 reads YFSETQ. V shed 4 bases and J 6 bases; nucleotides not matched to a gene: 3. The DNA for the CDR3 is TGCGCCAGCAGCCTCGGACAGGGGGCAAACACCATATATTTT. Translation: CASSLGQGANTIYF.

V gene TRBV29-1 combines with J gene TRBJ2-7; 9 nucleotides line up with TRBD1. CDR3 length: 14 amino acids. Trimming took 7 bases from V and 5 from J; bases not matched to a gene: 12. The germline CDR1 and CDR2 sequences are SQVTM and ANQGSEA. CDR3 nucleotides: TGCAGCGCCCAGGGGGGACAGGGTGGAAACGAGCAGTACTTC. Translation: CSAQGGQGGNEQYF.

The sample holds one count of this clone. The rearrangement links TRBV3-1 (or the pseudogene TRBV3-2) to TRBJ2-1; a weak D match, TRBD1 (5 bases). V lost 2 bases and J 3 bases, leaving 14 bases between the germline ends. CDR1 is LGHDT and CDR2 is YNNKEL in the germline V gene (reference sequence). The CDR3 contains 16 residues. The CDR3: CASSQYIVGHYNEQFF. Written as DNA, the CDR3 is TGTGCCAGCAGCCAATACATCGTGGGGCACTACAATGAGCAGTTCTTC.

The chain's CDR3 is CASSLDSGTGELFF. Here the CDR3 DNA reads TGTGCCAGCAGCTTGGATAGCGGCACCGGGGAGCTGTTTTTT. V is TRBV5-6 and J is TRBJ2-2, with D possibly TRBD2 on 6 matching bases. V lost 0 bases, J lost 4 bases, and 7 bases lay in between. Germline-derived CDR1 and CDR2 are SGHDT and YYEEEE. The CDR3 runs 14 residues.

The J gene is TRBJ1-3, the V gene TRBV5-4; D is possibly TRBD1 (5 bases). Germline V gene lookup returns CDR1 SGHNT and CDR2 YYREEE (reference sequence). This CDR3 comprises 17 residues. The V gene lost 3 bases and the J gene lost 0 bases, with 16 bases spanning the gap. CDR3: CASSSGRDLSSGNTIYF. In DNA form, the CDR3 reads TGTGCCAGCAGCTCGGGGAGGGACTTAAGCTCTGGAAACACCATATATTTT.

The J gene is TRBJ1-6, the V gene TRBV15, with D perhaps TRBD1 (6 bases). The CDR3 sequence is 14 residues long. Per germline, CDR1 LNHNV and CDR2 YYDKDF (reference sequence). The germline V and J ends were trimmed by 5 bases and 7 bases, with 12 bases remaining between them. In DNA, the CDR3 is TGTGCCACCAGCCTCACAGGGCAGAATTCACCCCTCCACTTT. Encoded protein: CATSLTGQNSPLHF.

This chain connects TRBV6-2 or TRBV6-3 to TRBJ2-3; 9 nucleotides agree with TRBD2. The CDR3 totals 15 residues. V trimming: 1 base; J trimming: 5 bases; junction bases outside the gene matches: 4. Germline-derived CDR1 and CDR2 are MNHEY and SVGEGT. CDR3 sequence reads: CASSYWREGRDTQYF. CDR3 DNA: TGTGCCAGCAGTTACTGGCGGGAGGGCCGAGATACGCAGTATTTT.

The V call is TRBV7-8, the J call TRBJ1-5; possible D gene TRBD1, 5 bases. This CDR3 has 14 amino acids. The germline gives CDR1 SGHVS, CDR2 FQNEAQ. V lost 3 bases, J lost 8 bases, and 14 bases lay in between. CDR3 sequence (DNA): TGTGCCAGCAGCTTTTCAGGACACTCAGAGCCCCAGCATTTT. Translated: CASSFSGHSEPQHF.

This rearrangement joins TRBV27 to TRBJ2-3; 7 bases align to TRBD2. The CDR3 loop spans 16 amino acids. V dropped 1 base and J dropped 2; count of bases not matched to a gene: 6. In germline, CDR1 is MNHEY, CDR2 SMNVEV (reference sequence). For the CDR3, the DNA is TGTGCCAGCAGTTTATGGGCTAGCGGATACACAGATACGCAGTATTTT. Its protein product is CASSLWASGYTDTQYF.

The rearrangement links TRBV6-5 to TRBJ2-7, with D tentatively TRBD2 (6 bases). The V gene lost 6 bases and the J gene lost 0 bases, with 6 bases spanning the gap. Germline assignment: CDR1 MNHEY and CDR2 SVGAGI. The CDR3 loop spans 12 amino acids. CDR3 in DNA: TGTGCCAGCAGGGGGGGCTCCTACGAGCAGTACTTC. Its translation: CASRGGSYEQYF.

A single count supports this clone. This chain uses TRBV18 with TRBJ2-1, with 9 positions matching TRBD2. The CDR3 has 15 amino acids. Germline V gene sequence: CDR1 KGHSH, CDR2 LQKENI. J was trimmed by 2 bases and V by 3 bases; bases with no gene match: 2. DNA of the CDR3: TGTGCCAGCTCACCGGAGCGGGGGGCCTACAATGAGCAGTTCTTC. Amino acid sequence: CASSPERGAYNEQFF.

The genes are TRBV5-1 and TRBJ1-1; 9 nucleotides agree with TRBD1. J lost 1 base, V lost 3 bases, and 1 base had no gene match. CDR1 is SGHRS, CDR2 YFSETQ, per germline. This CDR3 has 14 residues. The CDR3 here is CASSWTGANTEAFF. DNA for the CDR3: TGCGCCAGCAGCTGGACAGGGGCGAACACTGAAGCTTTCTTT. The whole variable domain, remainder taken from reference TRBV5-1 and TRBJ1-1, is KAGVTQTPRYLIKTRGQQVTLSCSPISGHRSVSWYQQTPGQGLQFLFEYFSETQRNKGNFPGRFSGRQFSNSRSEMNVSTLELGDSALYLCASSWTGANTEAFFGQGTRLTVV.

For this clone: The same CDR3 arises from other DNA sequences in this sample as well. V is TRBV5-1 and J is TRBJ2-1, with 12 bases matching TRBD2. Looked up from germline, CDR1 is SGHRS and CDR2 is YFSETQ. This CDR3 contains 15 residues. J gave up 6 bases and V 0 bases, and 1 base lay outside the gene matches. The CDR3 sequence: CASSLGLAGVNEQFF. The CDR3 coding sequence is TGCGCCAGCAGCTTGGGACTAGCGGGAGTCAATGAGCAGTTCTTC. The variable domain in full, completed from reference TRBV5-1 and TRBJ2-1, reads KAGVTQTPRYLIKTRGQQVTLSCSPISGHRSVSWYQQTPGQGLQFLFEYFSETQRNKGNFPGRFSGRQFSNSRSEMNVSTLELGDSALYLCASSLGLAGVNEQFFGPGTRLTVL.

This chain links TRBV7-6 with TRBJ2-7; D is possibly TRBD1 (6 bases). V lost 5 bases and J 5 bases, leaving 16 bases between the germline ends. The CDR3 extends over 14 amino acids. From germline, CDR1 is SGHVS and CDR2 FNYEAQ. CDR3 loop: CASSQLTGTHEQYF. The DNA for the CDR3 is TGTGCCAGCAGCCAATTAACAGGGACCCACGAGCAGTACTTC.

This clone was seen a few times. The genes are TRBV7-9 and TRBJ2-2; TRBD1 matches at 7 bases. The CDR3 is 16 residues long. Germline V CDR1 and CDR2: SEHNR, FQNEAQ (reference sequence). The J segment lost 0 bases and the V segment lost 5 bases, leaving 6 bases of the junction unmatched. The CDR3: CASSPTGAPNTGELFF. In nucleotides, the CDR3 is TGTGCCAGCAGCCCTACAGGGGCCCCGAACACCGGGGAGCTGTTTTTT.

This clone was seen a single time. The V gene is TRBV6-5, the J gene TRBJ1-5; D is undetermined. CDR1 and CDR2 from the germline V gene are MNHEY and SVGAGI. Between the trimmed V and J ends, which lost 0 bases and 1 base, there was a span of 7 bases. The CDR3 runs to 15 residues. Here the CDR3 DNA reads TGTGCCAGCAGTTACTCGCAGTCCAGCAATCAGCCCCAGCATTTT. As protein: CASSYSQSSNQPQHF.

This clone was recorded at least ten times. This chain joins TRBV3-1 (or the pseudogene TRBV3-2) and TRBJ2-1; the match to TRBD2 covers 8 bases. The germline V gene has CDR1 LGHDT and CDR2 YNNKEL (reference sequence). CDR3 size: 15 residues. Trimming at V came to 0 bases and at J to 6 bases, leaving 4 bases not matched to a gene. The CDR3 DNA follows: TGTGCCAGCAGCCAAGATCTGGGACTAGTCAATGAGCAGTTCTTC. Its protein is CASSQDLGLVNEQFF.

The rearrangement uses TRBV24-1 and TRBJ2-1, with TRBD1 as a possible D gene (6 bases). V was clipped by 5 bases and J by 9 bases, with 19 bases between them. Germline lookup yields CDR1 KGHDR and CDR2 SFDVKD. The CDR3 has 15 residues. CDR3 DNA: TGTGCCACCAGTGGGTCGGCAGGGGAATTAGGTGAGCAGTTCTTC. Encoded protein: CATSGSAGELGEQFF.

The V gene is TRBV30, the J gene TRBJ1-6, with D maybe TRBD1 (5 bases). Trimming cost V 3 bases and J 6 bases, with 12 bases left between them. The CDR3 has 14 amino acids. Germline V gene sequence: CDR1 GTSNPN, CDR2 SVGIG (reference sequence). The CDR3 region has the DNA TGTGCCTGGAGGCAGGGCGTCTCTAATTCACCCCTCCACTTT. It codes for CAWRQGVSNSPLHF.

V and J are TRBV6-6 and TRBJ2-7; 7 bases are a match to TRBD1. The length of the CDR3 is 17 residues. Per germline, CDR1 MNHNY and CDR2 SVGAGI (reference sequence). The junction had 15 bases not matched to a gene; V was cut back by 5 bases and J by 2 bases. The CDR3 protein is CASSGSPGQTDPYEQYF. CDR3 nucleotide sequence: TGTGCCAGCAGTGGATCTCCGGGACAGACTGACCCCTACGAGCAGTACTTC.

J is TRBJ2-1 and V is TRBV30, with D possibly matching TRBD2 (6 bases). This CDR3 contains 16 residues. V lost 5 bases to trimming and J lost 3 bases, with 20 bases between them. The V gene's germline CDR1 is GTSNPN and CDR2 SVGIG (reference sequence). CDR3 in DNA: TGTGCCTGGGGCGCCGGATTGTCGGGAGACTACAATGAGCAGTTCTTC. It codes for CAWGAGLSGDYNEQFF.

The J gene is TRBJ2-1, the V gene TRBV11-2, with 9 bases lining up with TRBD2. Germline lookup yields CDR1 SGHAT and CDR2 FQNNGV. This CDR3 has 16 amino acids. Unmatched junction bases numbered 4, after V lost 2 bases and J lost 2 bases. The CDR3 DNA sequence: TGTGCCAGCAGCTTACAGACTAGCGGTACCTACAATGAGCAGTTCTTC. Its translation: CASSLQTSGTYNEQFF.

The gene calls are TRBV12-3 or TRBV12-4 and TRBJ2-1, with a tentative D call TRBD1 (5 bases). V lost 1 base to trimming and J lost 6 bases, with 7 bases between them. The CDR3 loop spans 13 amino acids. The CDR3 region is CASSLGGANEQFF. The CDR3 DNA is TGTGCCAGCAGTTTAGGGGGCGCCAATGAGCAGTTCTTC.

The V gene is TRBV10-1, the J gene TRBJ2-7, with 8 bases lining up with TRBD2. Germline trimming cut 8 bases from V and 2 bases from J; bases unmatched to any gene: 5. CDR3 size: 13 residues. Germline CDR1 reads WNHNN; CDR2 reads SYGVQD (reference sequence). The CDR3: CASSAGGTYEQYF. As DNA, the CDR3 is TGCGCCAGCTCTGCGGGAGGAACCTACGAGCAGTACTTC.

This chain uses TRBV19 with TRBJ2-5; tentatively, D is TRBD2 (5 bases). This CDR3 contains 13 residues. Trimming removed 7 bases at V and 3 bases at J, with 12 bases between. Germline V CDR1 and CDR2: LNHDA, SQIVND (reference sequence). CDR3 nucleotides: TGTGCCAGTACCCTAGGGAGTGAAGAGACCCAGTACTTC. Amino acid sequence: CASTLGSEETQYF.

The chain recombines TRBV5-6 with TRBJ2-1, with D possibly matching TRBD2 (5 bases). V was clipped by 0 bases and J by 4 bases, with 20 bases between them. This CDR3 is built from 18 residues. Germline values: CDR1 SGHDT, CDR2 YYEEEE. For the CDR3, the DNA is TGTGCCAGCAGCTTGGACGGGGATGCATACCCCCCTTACAATGAGCAGTTCTTC. Translated: CASSLDGDAYPPYNEQFF.

This clone was observed a single time. The J gene is TRBJ1-2, the V gene TRBV29-1, with 11 bases that match TRBD1. Per the germline V gene, CDR1 is SQVTM and CDR2 is ANQGSEA. V lost 7 bases, J lost 4 bases, and 8 bases stayed unmatched. CDR3 length: 14 amino acids. This CDR3 reads CSAQTGTGGYGYTF. The CDR3 nucleotides read TGCAGCGCCCAAACCGGGACAGGGGGCTATGGCTACACCTTC.